The 8 T cell receptor beta chains in this list originate from one sample, sequenced in a study of cytomegalovirus exposure and HLA in healthy donors. TCRdb's copy holds only in-frame clones and misses some; the assay was immunoSEQ multiplex PCR. The profile shows 250,000 or so clones, about 90% of them singletons. The sequencing input was PBMCs. Every receptor here comes from a woman between 18 and 29 years old in good health and CMV-seronegative.

The rearrangement uses TRBV9 and TRBJ2-5; TRBD2 might be the D (7 bases). V dropped 2 bases and J dropped 4 bases, with 9 bases sitting between them. The length of the CDR3 is 13 residues. In germline, CDR1 is SGDLS, CDR2 YYNGEE. The CDR3 reads CASSVGGLETQYF. CDR3 DNA: TGTGCCAGCAGCGTCGGGGGGCTAGAGACCCAGTACTTC.

This chain connects TRBV7-2 to TRBJ2-1; D might be TRBD2 (6 bases). This CDR3 is 17 amino acids long. Trimming stripped 1 base from V and 1 base from J, with 14 bases between. CDR1 is SGHTA, CDR2 FQGNSA, per germline. CDR3 sequence: CASSLVLGGVSYNEQFF. The CDR3, as DNA: TGTGCCAGCAGCTTAGTGCTAGGAGGGGTTTCCTACAATGAGCAGTTCTTC.

J is TRBJ1-5 and V is TRBV5-6, with TRBD1 as a possible D gene (5 bases). Between the trimmed V and J ends, which lost 4 bases and 1 base, there was a span of 18 bases. The CDR3 spans 17 residues. Germline loops: CDR1 SGHDT, CDR2 YYEEEE. This CDR3 reads CASSLLGGFESNQPQHF. The CDR3, as DNA: TGTGCCAGCAGCCTCTTGGGGGGGTTTGAGAGCAATCAGCCCCAGCATTTT.

V usage is TRBV4-1 and J usage is TRBJ2-1, with D possibly being TRBD2 (5 bases). V was pared by 0 bases and J by 6 bases, with 15 bases between. CDR3 size: 16 residues. Germline CDR1 and CDR2: MGHRA and YSYEKL. This CDR3 reads CASSQEYGLGFNEQFF. The CDR3 DNA reads TGCGCCAGCAGCCAAGAATACGGACTCGGGTTCAATGAGCAGTTCTTC.

This clone occurred a few times. The chain carries TRBV7-9 and TRBJ1-2; 7 nucleotides match TRBD1. V trimming: 3 bases; J trimming: 0 bases; junction bases outside the gene matches: 10. The CDR3 loop spans 17 amino acids. Per germline, CDR1 SEHNR and CDR2 FQNEAQ (reference sequence). For the CDR3, the DNA is TGTGCCAGCAGCTTCCTCGGGACAGAAATAGCTAACTATGGCTACACCTTC. This codes for CASSFLGTEIANYGYTF. Supplemented by reference TRBV7-9 and TRBJ1-2, the full variable domain reads DTGVSQNPRHKITKRGQNVTFRCDPISEHNRLYWYRQTLGQGPEFLTYFQNEAQLEKSRLLSDRFSAERPKGSFSTLEIQRTEQGDSAMYLCASSFLGTEIANYGYTFGSGTRLTVV.

The V call is TRBV11-3, the J call TRBJ2-3; D is uncertain. Germline lookup yields CDR1 SGHNT and CDR2 YENEEA. The CDR3 contains 13 residues. V lost 5 bases and J lost 3, with 9 bases in between. The CDR3 protein is CASSLPTTDTQYF. CDR3 nucleotides: TGTGCCAGCAGCCTACCGACTACAGATACGCAGTATTTT.

The rearrangement uses TRBV9 and TRBJ2-1; 7 bases map to TRBD2. The V gene's germline CDR1 is SGDLS and CDR2 YYNGEE. V lost 0 bases and J lost 8; bases outside the gene matches: 8. The CDR3 runs 15 residues. In nucleotides, the CDR3 is TGTGCCAGCAGCGTAGTGGAACTAGCGATCGATGAGCAGTTCTTC. Encoded protein: CASSVVELAIDEQFF.

V usage is TRBV4-1 and J usage is TRBJ2-7; possible D gene TRBD2, 6 bases. Germline values: CDR1 MGHRA, CDR2 YSYEKL. V was cut by 3 bases and J by 0 bases, with 6 bases left in between. The CDR3 runs 13 residues. The DNA for the CDR3 is TGCGCCAGCAGCCACGGGAGCTCCTACGAGCAGTACTTC. Protein sequence: CASSHGSSYEQYF.